This T cell receptor beta chain stems from a study of cytomegalovirus exposure and HLA in healthy donors (dated by TCRdb to about 2017). A note on the overall study: In an earlier analysis of around 540 of the donors, under 300 Gb of sequence data and 100 million or so unique TCR beta sequences from about 179 million T cells were reported. About 300 gigabases of sequencing data and 78 million or so unique TCR sequences were included in an early release covering around 600 HLA-typed donors. Of the roughly 410 genotyped donors, 80% to 90% were placed in the genetic ancestry cluster associated with self-reported Caucasian donors. The study was designed to test whether signatures of past pathogen exposure could be identified by cataloging public T cell receptors. The study used immunosequencing to profile the T cell repertoires of around 600 subjects and linked those repertoires to cytomegalovirus serostatus. Along with the roughly 700-subject first cohort, a separate validation cohort of over a hundred different subjects was used. The study combined high-throughput TCR immunosequencing, statistical association of individual TCRs with disease status, and machine learning to predict cytomegalovirus infection status. A later analysis re-analyzed previously published TCR beta repertoires from hundreds of donors and added high-resolution HLA genotyping to study TCR occurrence patterns. Rather than drawing on any new phenotypic data, the later analysis identified candidate immune exposures from TCR beta sequences and the way those sequences occurred across donors. An earlier analysis of 500 to 750 of the donors applied high-throughput TCR beta sequencing to assess whether each TCR beta V gene segment acted as functional or pseudogenic. Donor age, sex, ethnicity and CMV serostatus were compiled together with the repertoire data. Genome-wide SNP genotypes for about 60% of the roughly 670 donors were used in a later genetic analysis, which treated that subset as a discovery cohort. Every discovery cohort repertoire had been produced on one sequencing platform. Both class I and class II loci were covered by HLA typing, at four-digit resolution. The number of typed donors differed by locus: 629-630 for A, B, C, DRB1 and DQB1; some 540 for DQA1; 606 for DPA1; and some 430 for DPB1. A handful of DR-DQ haplotypes were handled as single units for association and clustering because linkage in the cohort was strong. On average, roughly 200,000 unique TCR beta nucleotide sequences were sequenced per donor among 398 genotyped donors of the cohort, with around 19% of those sequences being non-productive.

In total, around 600 healthy bone marrow donors made up the cohort. At the time of sampling, all cohort members were nominally healthy, though unrecorded immune exposures were likely present. The donor tested CMV seronegative and was one of the 352 seronegative cohort members. A peripheral blood sample was collected from each donor, and TCR beta sequencing was performed on peripheral blood mononuclear cells. The Qiagen DNeasy Blood Extraction Kit was used to extract genomic DNA from the blood cell samples. For this clone: The antigen it recognizes is unknown.

The study at large found these results: Roughly uniform sequencing depth across donors was assumed in presence/absence analyses, although this assumption may not hold. Several of the top co-occurrence clusters appeared to be linked to parvovirus B19, influenza, CMV and Epstein-Barr virus, according to a later analysis. Linkage disequilibrium might explain the correlated functional status among segregating V segments, but an unknown experimental factor could not be ruled out. The study gave a list of 150 to 200 TCR beta chains associated with cytomegalovirus. CMV serostatus was the only immune exposure information available for the cohort. Because counts were too low, 15 to 20 rarely observed V segments, including chromosome 9 orphons, were excluded from the earlier analysis of 587 of the donors. V-gene and J-gene trimming of TCR beta chains was associated with a missense DCLRE1C variant in a later genetic analysis, and the association was replicated in an independent cohort. A later genetic analysis reported fewer N-insertions in productive TCRs among donors in an Asian-associated ancestry cluster than the approximately 670-donor mean. A cluster of highly shared sequence variants was judged likely to be a technical artifact of the sequencing pipeline. Only TCR beta chains were sequenced in this cohort, and the absence of alpha or paired-chain data limited detectable features. When HLA alleles, especially DR and DQ, strongly co-occurred, TCR associations were difficult to assign to individual alleles. A further reported finding was that TCR beta sequences accurately predicted the HLA-A and HLA-B alleles for most subjects in the first cohort. A few of the identified cytomegalovirus-associated TCR beta chains were confirmed in vitro to be specific for cytomegalovirus antigens. In an earlier analysis of about 600 of the donors, most TCR beta V segments appeared in productive rearrangements about 90% or about 30% of the time, broadly matching IMGT annotations. The authors suggested that the approach could potentially be generalized to other disease states and immunological phenotypes. Some IMGT-functional V segments, including TRBV6-2 and TRBV6-3, could not be told apart with the 87-base-pair reads, so those segments were excluded. Most TCR sequences were observed very rarely across donors, whereas some public TCRs were present in many individuals. At a false discovery rate of 0.05, a later analysis linked around 15,000 TCR beta sequences to specific HLA alleles. According to a later analysis, most CMV-associated TCR beta chains appeared to be HLA-restricted, and the HLA associations seemed to be driven largely by CMV exposure. HLA typing was unavailable for some donors at each locus, so association tests used only the typed subset. In a later analysis, the rate of TCR association differed among HLA loci, with DRB1 alleles having the most associated TCRs and HLA-C alleles having the fewest. The classifier was reported to diagnose cytomegalovirus status with high specificity and sensitivity in both the original and validation cohorts. Compared with equally common non-associated chains, HLA-associated TCR beta chains in a later analysis were more clonally expanded and had lower generation probabilities.

Trimming removed 3 bases from V and 5 bases from J, leaving 14 bases between the germline ends. The germline V gene (reference sequence) gives CDR1 as SGHNT and CDR2 as YYREEE. The CDR3 sequence holds 15 residues, the cysteine and phenylalanine included. The DNA shown is the 45-base CDR3, in frame from base 1. The library was generated by the immunoSEQ multiplex PCR assay. For the multiplex PCR, a mixture combining 60 forward primers for TCR Vbeta segments and 13 reverse primers for TCR Jbeta segments was used. The CDR3 region of rearranged TCR beta genes was amplified from genomic DNA by a multiplex PCR assay. The Illumina HiSeq System was used to sequence the amplified TCR beta libraries as 87-base-pair reads. Under the source paper's analysis protocol: Across the 666 repertoires, a later analysis counted approximately 75 million unique TCR beta chains, some 11 million of which were shared by at least two donors. To remove PCR and sequencing errors, raw reads were error-corrected and collapsed into unique sequences using a nearest-neighbor algorithm that merged closely related sequences. V, D and J gene segments were assigned by aligning CDR3 sequences to IMGT reference sequences. For a sequence to be retained, at least a six-nucleotide match to both a V gene segment and a J gene segment was required. A rearrangement was called productive if the CDR3 had no stop codons and remained in frame with V and J, and every other rearrangement was called non-productive. CDR3 was defined according to IMGT convention as the region running from the second conserved V-encoded cysteine to the conserved J-encoded phenylalanine. The earlier analysis of fewer than 700 of the donors excluded sequences that lacked an unambiguous match to a single V gene segment. An earlier analysis of 450 to 650 of the donors called V segments functional above 56.7% productive rearrangements and segregating when the between-donor standard deviation exceeded 5%. A statistical classification framework was built for diagnosing cytomegalovirus status from the catalog of TCR beta chain sequences. A later analysis assigned V and J genes by comparing TCR nucleotide sequences with IMGT/GENE-DB human TR gene sequences. A later analysis assigned CDR3 sequences and most-parsimonious VDJ recombination scenarios with the TCRdist pipeline. In a later analysis, each TCR beta chain was defined by its CDR3 amino acid sequence together with its V-gene family, and reads without a unique V-gene family were excluded. As a way to deal with suspected cross-contamination and a sequencing artifact, a later analysis dropped 592 nucleotide sequences that were highly shared and had low generation probability. For each public chain, a later analysis derived a clonal expansion index from normalized ranks of inferred template counts within each repertoire. In a later analysis, generation probabilities were computed using a VDJ recombination model fitted to out-of-frame rearrangements, and the results were checked against IGoR. Hypergeometric tests were used in a later analysis to score TCR-TCR, TCR-HLA and TCR-CMV co-occurrence, with a repertoire-size bias correction applied to the TCR pairs. False discovery rates were estimated in a later analysis by permuting HLA or CMV assignments 20 times. In a later analysis, co-occurring TCRs were grouped with DBSCAN, and TCRdist sequence similarity was added when clustering was performed within HLA-allele-positive subsets. Repertoires with fewer than 30,000 or more than 120,000 public chains were left out of co-occurrence clustering, as were about five repertoires with anomalous nucleotide sharing. Here the immuneACCESS table is served through TCRdb, limited to in-frame sequences with V and J called. Missing clones are a known gap in these copies; in checked studies unresolved V genes cover under half, and the rest lacks a known reason. V, J and clone size were drawn from that table, and D and trimming were deduced from the DNA. The table for this sample lists approximately 92,000 clones. Of the sample, 3.4% falls within the top ten clones.

The sequencing input was PBMCs. The clonotype originates from a woman in her 30s in good health and CMV-seronegative. This chain is built from TRBV5-4 and TRBJ2-2; the D region possibly corresponds to TRBD2 (5 bases align). The nucleotide sequence reads as follows: TGTGCCAGCAGCTCTGGGCCTTCGGGGACCGGGGAGCTGTTTTTT. Translated, this is CASSSGPSGTGELFF.